Described below is a single TCR beta chain sequence and its context. Its antigen is still unknown. The authors prepared the TCRbeta library with unique molecular identifiers. TCRdb ran MiXCR on the PCR reads and lists one entry per CDR3 protein. The repertoire consists of about 900,000 distinct CDR3 sequences, with roughly 29% occurring once and the leading ten covering 25% to 35%. Per germline, CDR1 DFQATT and CDR2 SNEGSKA (reference sequence). The CDR3 runs 14 residues. Between the trimmed V and J ends, which lost 6 bases and 2 bases, there was a span of 17 bases. The data were obtained in a study of T-cell reconstitution after alpha-beta-depleted transplantation in children. Regarding the study as a whole: Hyperexpanded clones declined; after one year, newly produced T cells mostly supplied diversity. From surviving recipient T cells and thymic progenitors came the high day-60 TCRbeta diversity observed in some patients. Reportedly, roughly two months post-transplant, alpha-beta T cells arose from several hundred expanded graft clones.

J is TRBJ2-7 and V is TRBV20-1; possibly TRBD1 or TRBD2 for D (5 bases each). Sequencing used PBMCs, mostly from graft donor cells, obtained 360 days after TCRalphabeta/CD19-depleted stem cell transplant. The TCR sequence derives from a boy under two years old who had a stem cell transplant for SCID, so the T cells may come from the graft donor. Here the CDR3 DNA reads TGCAGTGCAAAGACCGGGACGGCTCCCTACGAGCAGTACTTC. This translates into CSAKTGTAPYEQYF.